In its sample, the clone carrying this T cell receptor (beta chain) was seen once. The data stem from a study of blood T cell repertoires in COVID-19. Study in general: Samples came from the United States, Italy and Spain, spanning acute and convalescent COVID-19. T cells, B-cell-depleted T cells, or PBMCs supplied cDNA or gDNA.

Authors' data handling: The authors estimated nucleated cell counts from reference gene primer amplification. Only in-frame clones appear in the TCRdb table, and some are missing; sequencing was by immunoSEQ multiplex PCR. V and J calls and clone size are copied from that table; D and trimming were computed from the DNA. Found here are about 140,000 clones, 70% to 90% of them singletons; the top ten hold less than 6.5%. Sequences were obtained from peripheral blood. The source is a human donor in a cohort sampled during active COVID-19.

CDR3 sequence reads: CASSRGVGRMNTEAFF. CDR3 nucleotides: TGTGCCAGCAGCCGCGGGGTAGGGCGGATGAACACTGAAGCTTTCTTT. The chain combines TRBV27 with TRBJ1-1; D uncertain. The V and J ends lost 6 bases and 0 bases respectively, with 17 bases between them. The CDR3 consists of 16 residues. Germline CDR1 MNHEY, CDR2 SMNVEV (reference sequence).